This T cell receptor (beta chain) originates from a study of cytomegalovirus exposure and HLA in healthy donors. Trimming left V 0 bases short and J 0 bases short, with 17 bases between. CDR3 length: 18 amino acids. Looked up from germline, CDR1 is LNHNV and CDR2 is YYDKDF (reference sequence). Points from the study as a whole: Overall, around 160 TCR beta chains were annotated as cytomegalovirus-associated.

In its sample, this clone was seen a few times. The target antigen is unknown. The PCR contained 60 Vbeta and 13 Jbeta primers. The repertoire was sequenced with immunoSEQ multiplex PCR; TCRdb's copy has only in-frame clones and lacks some. The top ten clones hold 3.5% to 4.5% of a sample with 95,000 to 150,000 clones, over 65% of them seen once. The origin of this receptor is a man aged 35 to 55 in good health and CMV-seropositive. This chain joins TRBV15 and TRBJ1-1; D call uncertain. Sequenced: PBMCs. CDR3 sequence reads: CATSREGMGGPMNTEAFF. CDR3 bases: TGTGCCACCAGCAGAGAAGGGATGGGAGGCCCCATGAACACTGAAGCTTTCTTT. Complete variable domain (other parts from reference TRBV15 and TRBJ1-1): DAMVIQNPRYQVTQFGKPVTLSCSQTLNHNVMYWYQQKSSQAPKLLFHYYDKDFNNEADTPDNFQSRRPNTSFCFLDIRSPGLGDTAMYLCATSREGMGGPMNTEAFFGQGTRLTVV.